These 23 T cell receptor beta chains were all obtained from the same sample, sequenced in a study of shared clonotypes between healthy human individuals. Sequencing used immunoSEQ multiplex PCR; TCRdb keeps in-frame clones, though not all of them. This table has some 680,000 clones, around four fifths appearing once. Sample: memory CD4+ T cells sorted from blood. Subset described: CD45RA-negative fraction. The receptors originated from a woman aged 30 to 39 in good health.

The rearrangement links TRBV2 to TRBJ1-2; 7 nucleotides align to TRBD1. The germline CDR1 and CDR2 sequences are SNHLY and FYNNEI. Trimming removed 8 bases from V and 2 bases from J; junction bases left unmatched: 8. This CDR3 has 14 amino acids. CDR3 amino acids: CASGRDRLNYGYTF. CDR3 bases: TGTGCCAGCGGCCGGGACAGACTAAACTATGGCTACACCTTC.

This clone showed up just a few times. The CDR3 DNA reads TGTGCCAGCAGTGGCGGGGGGGCAACTAATGAAAAACTGTTTTTT. It codes for CASSGGGATNEKLFF. V and J are TRBV25-1 and TRBJ1-4, with D maybe TRBD1 (5 bases). Germline assignment: CDR1 MGHDK and CDR2 SYGVNS. The CDR3 runs to 15 residues. V gave up 4 bases and J gave up 0 bases, with 9 bases separating them.

This clone occurred once. The rearrangement joins TRBV6-5 to TRBJ1-1, with D possibly matching TRBD1 (6 bases). CDR3 length: 13 residues. Germline CDR1 and CDR2: MNHEY and SVGAGI. The V and J ends lost 6 bases and 4 bases respectively, with 12 bases between them. The CDR3 sequence is CASSTQGSTEAFF. CDR3 in DNA: TGTGCCAGCAGCACTCAGGGGAGCACTGAAGCTTTCTTT.

This clone was picked up one time. This sequence joins TRBV11-2 and TRBJ2-1; TRBD2 matches at 7 bases. In germline, CDR1 is SGHAT, CDR2 FQNNGV. The CDR3 extends over 15 amino acids. Germline trimming cut 5 bases from V and 3 bases from J; bases unmatched to any gene: 7. CDR3 in DNA: TGTGCCAGCAGCCCTCGGTGGGGGGGCTACAATGAGCAGTTCTTC. Its translation: CASSPRWGGYNEQFF.

The chain recombines TRBV21-1 with TRBJ2-2; the table calls TRBD1, which could not be checked here. TRBV21-1 is recorded as a pseudogene. The CDR3 is 17 residues long. The CDR3 sequence: CASVGDRECLNTGELFF. Here the CDR3 DNA reads TGTGCCAGCGTTGGGGACAGGGAATGCCTGAACACCGGGGAGCTGTTTTTT.

This clone showed up just a few times. The chain links TRBV7-2 to TRBJ2-7; the D is unclear. Germline assignment: CDR1 SGHTA and CDR2 FQGNSA. Trimming pared 3 bases from V and 2 bases from J, leaving 8 bases between. This CDR3 contains 13 residues. The CDR3 region has the DNA TGTGCCAGCAGCTTTGCGAATGCCTACGAGCAGTACTTC. It codes for CASSFANAYEQYF.

V is TRBV5-8 and J is TRBJ1-1; tentative D call: TRBD1 (5 bases). The V gene lost 8 bases and the J gene lost 2 bases, with 22 bases spanning the gap. In germline, CDR1 is SGHTS, CDR2 YDEGEE. The CDR3 has 16 residues. The CDR3 DNA reads TGTGCCAGAGGCCCCGGGGACGGCAGGAAAAACACTGAAGCTTTCTTT. It specifies CARGPGDGRKNTEAFF.

Many counts were recorded for this clone. The rearrangement joins TRBV25-1 to TRBJ2-3, with TRBD2 matching 7 bases. Germline CDR1 is MGHDK and CDR2 is SYGVNS. The CDR3 is 15 amino acids. With V trimmed by 6 bases and J by 2 bases, 8 bases remained unmatched. The CDR3: CASRRSGTITDTQYF. The DNA for the CDR3 is TGTGCCAGCAGGAGGTCAGGGACTATCACAGATACGCAGTATTTT.

This rearrangement joins TRBV5-1 to TRBJ2-2, with 12 bases lining up with TRBD2. Germline lookup yields CDR1 SGHRS and CDR2 YFSETQ. CDR3 size: 16 residues. V shed 3 bases and J 6 bases; nucleotides not matched to a gene: 6. CDR3 coding DNA: TGCGCCAGCAGCTGGACTAGCGGGAATGTGGCCGGGGAGCTGTTTTTT. Protein: CASSWTSGNVAGELFF.

The J gene is TRBJ1-4, the V gene TRBV15; 8 bases align to TRBD1. Germline CDR1 is LNHNV and CDR2 is YYDKDF (reference sequence). The trim removed 5 bases at V and 11 bases at J, leaving 7 bases unmatched. The CDR3 is 13 residues long. The chain's CDR3 is CATSSLTGVKLFF. For the CDR3, the DNA is TGTGCCACCAGCTCACTGACAGGGGTTAAACTGTTTTTT.

In this sample, this clone turned up a few times. V is TRBV6-5 and J is TRBJ2-1; 7 bases are a match to TRBD2. This CDR3 is built from 12 residues. The junction had 5 bases not matched to a gene; V was cut back by 4 bases and J by 11 bases. The germline CDR1 and CDR2 sequences are MNHEY and SVGAGI. The CDR3 bases are TGTGCCAGCAGTTCGTCTAGCGGTCAGCAGTTCTTC. Its translation is CASSSSSGQQFF.

This clone is a singleton in its sample. The chain uses TRBV29-1 and TRBJ1-1, with 7 bases lining up with TRBD1. There are 18 residues in the CDR3. With V trimmed by 1 base and J by 1 base, 15 bases remained unmatched. Germline values: CDR1 SQVTM, CDR2 ANQGSEA. The CDR3 bases are TGCAGCGTTGAAGCCCTCCTAGGGACAGAACTTAGGAACACTGAAGCTTTCTTT. Its translation: CSVEALLGTELRNTEAFF.

This clone was seen ten or more times. The chain has TRBV5-1 and TRBJ2-7; D might be TRBD2 (7 bases). The V gene's germline CDR1 is SGHRS and CDR2 YFSETQ. This CDR3 region has 16 residues. V was cut by 4 bases and J by 0 bases, with 17 bases left in between. As DNA, the CDR3 is TGCGCCAGCAGCGGGGGGGCGTCAACCGACTCCTACGAGCAGTACTTC. Its translation: CASSGGASTDSYEQYF.

This sequence joins TRBV4-1 and TRBJ2-1, with 8 bases matching TRBD1. CDR3 length: 16 residues. CDR1 and CDR2 from the germline V gene are MGHRA and YSYEKL. Unmatched junction bases numbered 5, after V lost 0 bases and J lost 4 bases. CDR3 region: CASSQEPGQVYNEQFF. The CDR3 DNA reads as TGCGCCAGCAGCCAAGAGCCGGGACAGGTTTACAATGAGCAGTTCTTC.

This clone came up many times. CDR3 DNA sequence: TGTGCCAGCCAGGACGGCTACACCTTC. It translates to CASQDGYTF. The chain employs TRBV6-1 and TRBJ1-2, with D unresolved. Germline V CDR1 and CDR2: MNHNS, SASEGT. The CDR3 runs 9 residues. V was trimmed by 8 bases and J by 8 bases, leaving 6 bases between them.

This clone was detected a few times. In nucleotides, the CDR3 is TGTGCCAGCCACGGACTAAGCTACGAGCAGTACTTC. Amino acids: CASHGLSYEQYF. V usage is TRBV6-5 and J usage is TRBJ2-7, with a tentative D call TRBD2 (6 bases). V was clipped by 8 bases and J by 3 bases, with 11 bases between them. Germline assignment: CDR1 MNHEY and CDR2 SVGAGI. The CDR3 is 12 amino acids.

The chain links TRBV10-2 to TRBJ2-2; a weak D match, TRBD2 (5 bases). This CDR3 is 13 amino acids long. V lost 6 bases and J 2 bases, leaving 7 bases between the germline ends. Germline CDR1 reads WSHSY; CDR2 reads SAAADI. CDR3 protein: CASRDSNTGELFF. CDR3 DNA: TGCGCCAGCAGGGACTCCAACACCGGGGAGCTGTTTTTT.

The chain is built from TRBV28 and TRBJ1-2, with a weak D call TRBD1 (5 bases). The V end was cut by 5 bases, the J end by 5 bases, with 12 bases between. This CDR3 contains 13 residues. CDR1 is MDHEN and CDR2 is SYDVKM in the germline V gene. The CDR3 sequence is CASSPRTTYGYTF. Written as DNA, the CDR3 is TGTGCCAGCAGTCCGCGGACAACGTATGGCTACACCTTC.

The chain employs TRBV19 and TRBJ2-7; 9 nucleotides match TRBD1. The CDR3 sequence is 14 residues long. V shed 3 bases, J shed 3 bases, and the junction held 3 bases outside the gene matches. Per germline, CDR1 LNHDA and CDR2 SQIVND (reference sequence). The CDR3 protein is CASSMGQGIYEQYF. The CDR3 DNA sequence: TGTGCCAGTAGTATGGGACAGGGCATCTACGAGCAGTACTTC.

V and J are TRBV7-9 and TRBJ1-5; D perhaps matches TRBD1 (5 bases). This CDR3 region has 14 residues. V lost 3 bases and J 4 bases, leaving 10 bases between the germline ends. CDR1 is SEHNR, CDR2 FQNEAQ, per germline (reference sequence). The CDR3 here is CASSFQGGNQPQHF. The CDR3 nucleotides read TGTGCCAGCAGCTTCCAGGGCGGTAATCAGCCCCAGCATTTT. The full variable domain, in which reference TRBV7-9 and TRBJ1-5 provide the parts outside the CDR3, is DTGVSQNPRHKITKRGQNVTFRCDPISEHNRLYWYRQTLGQGPEFLTYFQNEAQLEKSRLLSDRFSAERPKGSFSTLEIQRTEQGDSAMYLCASSFQGGNQPQHFGDGTRLSIL.

The V gene is TRBV7-8, the J gene TRBJ2-5; D is unclear. There are 18 residues in the CDR3. V dropped 1 base and J dropped 5 bases, with 23 bases sitting between them. CDR1 is SGHVS and CDR2 is FQNEAQ in the germline V gene. The CDR3 region has the DNA TGTGCCAGCAGCTTAGGTTCCGCAAAAGGGATGGTTTGGGAGACCCAGTACTTC. It translates to CASSLGSAKGMVWETQYF.

The rearrangement uses TRBV10-3 and TRBJ1-5, with D possibly matching TRBD1 (6 bases). Germline V gene data show CDR1 as ENHRY and CDR2 as SYGVKD. The CDR3 extends over 15 amino acids. V was cut by 0 bases and J by 7 bases, with 13 bases left in between. The CDR3 sequence: CAISESGQGRQPQHF. In DNA, the CDR3 is TGTGCCATCAGTGAGTCAGGGCAGGGGAGGCAGCCCCAGCATTTT.

This chain joins TRBV5-6 and TRBJ2-5; TRBD2 matches 11 bases. V was clipped by 0 bases and J by 5 bases; unmatched bases: 6. The CDR3 totals 16 residues. Germline loops: CDR1 SGHDT, CDR2 YYEEEE. The CDR3 DNA follows: TGTGCCAGCAGCTTGGGGATAGCGGGAGGGTCTGAGACCCAGTACTTC. It encodes CASSLGIAGGSETQYF.